Listed here are 6 T cell receptor beta chains from one sample, sequenced in a study of Ad26.COV2.S vaccination and SARS-CoV-2 variants. The table came from immunoSEQ multiplex PCR; TCRdb's copy has only in-frame clones and leaves some out. The sample includes hundreds of thousands of clones, 80% to 90% of them seen just once. Specified treatment: 19 received Ad26.COV2.S at low or high dose, single or two shots; 5 received placebo; per-sample allocation not given. Repertoires come from day 63 after the first vaccine or placebo injection. Sequences were derived from peripheral blood, sampled in a trial of Ad26.COV2.S vaccine versus placebo. Receptors were obtained from a person aged 18-60 years who received the Ad26.COV2.S COVID-19 vaccine or a placebo.

In its sample, this clone was seen a few times. This rearrangement joins TRBV27 to TRBJ1-6, with D unresolved. The CDR3 has 14 residues. V lost 3 bases and J 7 bases, leaving 10 bases between the germline ends. Germline lookup yields CDR1 MNHEY and CDR2 SMNVEV (reference sequence). The CDR3 region is CASSFLANNSPLHF. Written as DNA, the CDR3 is TGTGCCAGCAGTTTTTTAGCAAACAATTCACCCCTCCACTTT.

V is TRBV6-5 and J is TRBJ2-7; 7 bases line up with TRBD1. Germline CDR1 is MNHEY and CDR2 is SVGAGI. CDR3 length equals 13 residues. V lost 7 bases and J lost 3; bases outside the gene matches: 6. CDR3 in amino acids: CASTPGQNYEQYF. DNA for the CDR3: TGTGCCAGCACCCCGGGACAGAACTACGAGCAGTACTTC.

The J gene is TRBJ1-2, the V gene TRBV5-3; weak D call: TRBD1 (5 bases). TRBV5-3 is an open reading frame, and its role is uncertain. Trimming pared 0 bases from V and 4 bases from J, leaving 13 bases between. This CDR3 is 15 amino acids long. In DNA, the CDR3 is TGTGCCAGAAGCTTGGCATGCAGGGCCCTCTATGGCTACACCTTC. Its translation: CARSLACRALYGYTF.

This chain uses TRBV11-1 with TRBJ1-1; TRBD1 matches at 10 bases. J was trimmed by 4 bases and V by 5 bases; bases with no gene match: 4. The V gene's germline CDR1 is SGHAT and CDR2 FQDESV (reference sequence). The CDR3 sequence is 14 residues long. The CDR3 nucleotides read TGTGCCAGCAGCCGGGACAGGGGAGGCACTGAAGCTTTCTTT. Translated, it gives CASSRDRGGTEAFF.

The rearrangement links TRBV11-3 to TRBJ2-1; 7 nucleotides align to TRBD2. Germline V gene data show CDR1 as SGHNT and CDR2 as YENEEA. CDR3 size: 15 residues. Trimming removed 1 base from V and 6 bases from J; junction bases left unmatched: 6. The CDR3 reads CASSLGGEGGNEQFF. The CDR3 DNA follows: TGTGCCAGCAGCTTAGGGGGGGAGGGAGGCAATGAGCAGTTCTTC.

This clone was found once. The chain employs TRBV7-2 and TRBJ2-7, with TRBD2 identical over 10 bases. V gave up 5 bases and J gave up 3 bases; unmatched junction bases: 4. This CDR3 spans 14 amino acids. Germline CDR1 reads SGHTA; CDR2 reads FQGNSA. The CDR3 coding sequence is TGTGCCAGCAGCCCTAGCGGGGGATACTACGAGCAGTACTTC. Its protein product is CASSPSGGYYEQYF. Full variable domain (outside the CDR3, taken from reference TRBV7-2 and TRBJ2-7): GAGVSQSPSNKVTEKGKDVELRCDPISGHTALYWYRQSLGQGLEFLIYFQGNSAPDKSGLPSDRFSAERTGGSVSTLTIQRTQQEDSAVYLCASSPSGGYYEQYFGPGTRLTVT.